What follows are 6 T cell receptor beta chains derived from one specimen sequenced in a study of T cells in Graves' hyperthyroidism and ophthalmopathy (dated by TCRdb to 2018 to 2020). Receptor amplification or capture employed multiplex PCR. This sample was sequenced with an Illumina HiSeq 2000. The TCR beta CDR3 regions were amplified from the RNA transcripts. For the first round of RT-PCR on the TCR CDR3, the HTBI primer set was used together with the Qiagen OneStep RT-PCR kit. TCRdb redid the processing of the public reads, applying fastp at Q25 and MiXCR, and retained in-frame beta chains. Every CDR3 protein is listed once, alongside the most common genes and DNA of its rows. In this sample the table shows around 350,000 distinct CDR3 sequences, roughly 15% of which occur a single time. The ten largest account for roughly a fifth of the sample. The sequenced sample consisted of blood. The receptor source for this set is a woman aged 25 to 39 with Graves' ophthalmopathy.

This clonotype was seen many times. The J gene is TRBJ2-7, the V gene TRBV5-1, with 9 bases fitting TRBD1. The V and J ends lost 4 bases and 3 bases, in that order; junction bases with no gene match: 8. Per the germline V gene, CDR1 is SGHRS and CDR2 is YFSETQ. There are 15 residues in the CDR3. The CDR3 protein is CASSGTGPPNYEQYF. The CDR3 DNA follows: TGCGCCAGCAGCGGGACAGGGCCCCCAAACTACGAGCAGTACTTC.

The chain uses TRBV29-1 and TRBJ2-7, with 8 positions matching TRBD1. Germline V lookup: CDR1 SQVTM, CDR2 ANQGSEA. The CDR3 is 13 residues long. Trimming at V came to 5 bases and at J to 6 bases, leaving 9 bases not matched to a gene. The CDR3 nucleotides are TGCAGCGTTAGGGACAGGTCAATCTCCGAGCAGTACTTC. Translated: CSVRDRSISEQYF.

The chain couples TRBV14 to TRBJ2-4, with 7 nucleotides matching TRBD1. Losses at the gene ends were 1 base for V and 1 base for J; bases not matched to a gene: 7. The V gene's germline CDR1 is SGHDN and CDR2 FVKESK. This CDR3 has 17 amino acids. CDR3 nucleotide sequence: TGTGCCAGCAGCCAAGGGGACAGAGCAGGCGCCAAAAACATTCAGTACTTC. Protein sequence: CASSQGDRAGAKNIQYF.

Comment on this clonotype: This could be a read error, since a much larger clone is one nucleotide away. The CDR3 bases are TGTGCCAGCGCCAGGGACAGAACCTACGAGCAGTTCTTC. This sequence encodes CASARDRTYEQFF. The chain links TRBV6-1 to TRBJ2-7; 7 bases are a match to TRBD1. The J call may be mistaken, given a closer DNA end match to TRBJ2-1. CDR3 length: 13 residues. Germline CDR1 is MNHNS and CDR2 is SASEGT.

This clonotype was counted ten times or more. The CDR3 DNA is TGTGCCAGCAGTTTGATGTCAGATCAAGAGACCCAGTACTTC. Protein sequence: CASSLMSDQETQYF. V usage is TRBV12-3 or TRBV12-4 and J usage is TRBJ2-5; D ambiguous. This CDR3 has 14 amino acids. With 3 bases removed from V and 2 bases from J, the gap between germline ends came to 10 bases.

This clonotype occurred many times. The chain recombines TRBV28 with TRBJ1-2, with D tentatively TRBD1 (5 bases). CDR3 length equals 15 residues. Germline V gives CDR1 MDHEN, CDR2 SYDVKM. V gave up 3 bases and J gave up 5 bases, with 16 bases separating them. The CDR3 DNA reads TGTGCCAGCAGTTTCGGGGACGACTGGGGGTATGGCTACACCTTC. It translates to CASSFGDDWGYGYTF.